The 4 T cell receptor beta chains listed next were all sequenced from one sample in a study of T cells after yellow fever vaccination. TCRdb processed the 5' RACE reads anew with MiXCR; each CDR3 protein has one entry. The sample consists of about 160,000 distinct CDR3 sequences, more than 5.5% of them appearing once. The sample consisted of CD4+ T cells sorted from PBMCs, taken 4 to 6 days after the first yellow fever vaccination. These receptors originate from a man aged 18 to 35 who received the YFV17D yellow fever vaccine.

There are a few counts of this clonotype. This chain links TRBV7-2 with TRBJ2-5; D may be TRBD1 (5 bases). This CDR3 has 14 amino acids. Per germline, CDR1 SGHTA and CDR2 FQGNSA. The V gene lost 1 base and the J gene lost 7 bases, with 13 bases spanning the gap. Here the CDR3 reads CASSLGGAVGTQYF. The CDR3 nucleotides are TGTGCCAGCAGCTTAGGGGGCGCTGTGGGGACCCAGTACTTC.

This clonotype was detected ten times or more. The chain has TRBV5-6 and TRBJ2-3, with 10 bases identical to TRBD2. CDR3 length: 15 residues. Looked up from germline, CDR1 is SGHDT and CDR2 is YYEEEE. After removal of 3 bases from V and 1 base from J, the junction contained 2 bases not matched to a gene. CDR3 in amino acids: CASSSLAGGTDTQYF. CDR3 nucleotide sequence: TGTGCCAGCAGCTCTCTAGCGGGGGGCACAGATACGCAGTATTTT.

The V and J genes are TRBV7-2 and TRBJ1-2; TRBD1 is a possible D gene (5 bases). The V gene lost 5 bases and the J gene lost 5 bases, with 21 bases spanning the gap. Germline values: CDR1 SGHTA, CDR2 FQGNSA. This CDR3 comprises 16 residues. The CDR3 DNA is TGTGCCAGCAGCCCAGCTGGGACCCCTTCCCCGTATGGCTACACCTTC. Protein: CASSPAGTPSPYGYTF.

This clonotype occurred many times. This chain links TRBV24-1 with TRBJ2-1; no clear D gene. Trimming left V 8 bases short and J 1 base short, with 8 bases between. Germline assignment: CDR1 KGHDR and CDR2 SFDVKD. This CDR3 comprises 13 residues. As DNA, the CDR3 is TGTGCCACCACCGAAGATTCCTACAATGAGCAGTTCTTC. It encodes CATTEDSYNEQFF.